This T cell receptor (beta chain) originates from a study of T cell changes during pregnancy in multiple sclerosis. Only in-frame clones appear in the TCRdb table, and some are missing; sequencing was by immunoSEQ multiplex PCR. Of just under 80,000 clones in the sample, about 94% were seen once. V was clipped by 1 base and J by 6 bases; unmatched bases: 14. Germline-derived CDR1 and CDR2 are SGHTA and FQGNSA. CDR3 size: 18 residues. The receptor's source is a female donor in good health, enrolled as a control in a pregnancy study. V gene TRBV7-2 combines with J gene TRBJ2-1; 8 nucleotides match TRBD2. The specimen comprised peripheral blood, sampled in the second trimester of pregnancy. The CDR3 DNA is TGTGCCAGCAGCTTAGGCCCTGGTACCCAGCGGGGGTCCAATGAGCAGTTCTTC. This sequence encodes CASSLGPGTQRGSNEQFF.